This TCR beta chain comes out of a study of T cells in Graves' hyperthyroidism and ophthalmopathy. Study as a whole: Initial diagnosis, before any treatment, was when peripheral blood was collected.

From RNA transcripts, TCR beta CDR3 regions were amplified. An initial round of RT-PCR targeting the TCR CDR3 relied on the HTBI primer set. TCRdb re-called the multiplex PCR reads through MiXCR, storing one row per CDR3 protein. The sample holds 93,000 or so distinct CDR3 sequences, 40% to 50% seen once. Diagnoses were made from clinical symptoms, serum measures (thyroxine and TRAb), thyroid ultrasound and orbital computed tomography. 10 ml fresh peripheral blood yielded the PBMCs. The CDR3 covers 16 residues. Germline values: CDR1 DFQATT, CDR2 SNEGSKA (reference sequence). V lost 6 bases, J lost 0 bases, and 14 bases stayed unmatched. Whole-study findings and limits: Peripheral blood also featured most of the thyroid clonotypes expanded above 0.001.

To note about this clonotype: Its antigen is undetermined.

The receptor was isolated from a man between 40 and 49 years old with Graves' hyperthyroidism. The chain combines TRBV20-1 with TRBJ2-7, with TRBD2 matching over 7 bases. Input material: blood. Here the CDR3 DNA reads TGCAGTGCCCCTGGGGTTAGCGGGTGGAACTCCTACGAGCAGTACTTC. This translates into CSAPGVSGWNSYEQYF.